A single sample is the source of the 26 T cell receptor beta chains below, sequenced in a study of blood T cell repertoires in COVID-19. This table comes from immunoSEQ multiplex PCR, and its TCRdb copy is limited to in-frame clones, with some not included. The table lists approximately 210,000 clones, almost 85% of them singletons. The sequenced material came from peripheral blood. These receptors were obtained from a woman in her forties or fifties with active or convalescent COVID-19.

The chain joins TRBV5-1 to TRBJ2-3, with 7 bases that match TRBD2. The CDR3 loop spans 16 amino acids. Germline loops: CDR1 SGHRS, CDR2 YFSETQ. Trimming removed 4 bases from V and 2 bases from J; junction bases left unmatched: 10. The CDR3 coding sequence is TGCGCCAGCAGCCAGAACCCTAGCGGAAACACAGATACGCAGTATTTT. Amino acids: CASSQNPSGNTDTQYF.

This chain links TRBV2 with TRBJ2-2, with TRBD1 matching over 7 bases. The CDR3 extends over 16 amino acids. Trimming took 7 bases from V and 1 from J; bases not matched to a gene: 9. Germline CDR1 SNHLY, CDR2 FYNNEI. The DNA for the CDR3 is TGTGCCAGCATGAGGGGGCGGGTGCAGAACACCGGGGAGCTGTTTTTT. It encodes CASMRGRVQNTGELFF.

The chain recombines TRBV5-1 with TRBJ1-2, with 7 positions matching TRBD1. Germline V gene lookup returns CDR1 SGHRS and CDR2 YFSETQ. The trim removed 1 base at V and 5 bases at J, leaving 2 bases unmatched. This CDR3 spans 13 amino acids. The CDR3 DNA follows: TGCGCCAGCAGCTTGCGGGACAGTTATGGCTACACCTTC. The encoded protein is CASSLRDSYGYTF.

The CDR3 protein is CASSPRGGDNQPQHF. In DNA, the CDR3 is TGTGCCAGCAGTCCTAGAGGGGGGGACAATCAGCCCCAGCATTTT. This chain joins TRBV27 and TRBJ1-5, with a possible D match to TRBD1 (6 bases). Germline CDR1 MNHEY, CDR2 SMNVEV (reference sequence). This CDR3 is 15 amino acids long. Trimming pared 5 bases from V and 3 bases from J, leaving 14 bases between.

The chain couples TRBV7-9 to TRBJ2-1; 7 bases match TRBD2. V trimming: 5 bases; J trimming: 9 bases; junction bases outside the gene matches: 16. This CDR3 has 16 amino acids. Germline CDR1 is SEHNR and CDR2 is FQNEAQ (reference sequence). The CDR3 here is CASSTREVASWFEQFF. CDR3 nucleotide sequence: TGTGCCAGCAGCACCCGGGAGGTGGCGTCGTGGTTTGAGCAGTTCTTC.

In regard to this clone: Other DNA sequences in this sample translate to the same CDR3. J is TRBJ1-3 and V is TRBV11-2; D is unresolved. The CDR3 totals 14 residues. Trimming removed 1 base at V and 2 bases at J, with 6 bases between. Germline V gene lookup returns CDR1 SGHAT and CDR2 FQNNGV. This chain's CDR3 is CASSLGGTGNTIYF. In nucleotides, the CDR3 is TGTGCCAGCAGCTTAGGAGGAACTGGAAACACCATATATTTT. The full variable domain, its missing parts supplied by reference TRBV11-2 and TRBJ1-3, is EAGVAQSPRYKIIEKRQSVAFWCNPISGHATLYWYQQILGQGPKLLIQFQNNGVVDDSQLPKDRFSAERLKGVDSTLKIQPAKLEDSAVYLCASSLGGTGNTIYFGEGSWLTVV.

This clone was seen a few times. The rearrangement joins TRBV29-1 to TRBJ1-4; 7 nucleotides line up with TRBD1. The germline gives CDR1 SQVTM, CDR2 ANQGSEA. V gave up 6 bases and J gave up 3 bases; unmatched junction bases: 10. CDR3 size: 15 residues. CDR3 DNA: TGCAGCGTCTCCGGACAGGCAAAACCTAATGAAAAACTGTTTTTT. This gives the protein CSVSGQAKPNEKLFF.

This sequence joins TRBV2 and TRBJ2-7, with 10 positions matching TRBD1. CDR3 length equals 16 residues. Germline V lookup: CDR1 SNHLY, CDR2 FYNNEI. J lost 4 bases, V lost 6 bases, and 12 bases had no gene match. This chain's CDR3 is CASRKGGQGDAYEQYF. CDR3 DNA sequence: TGTGCCAGCAGAAAGGGAGGACAGGGGGACGCTTACGAGCAGTACTTC.

V usage is TRBV5-4 and J usage is TRBJ1-1; maybe TRBD1 (5 bases). Trimming took off 4 bases at V and 3 bases at J, with 13 bases between the two ends. In germline, CDR1 is SGHNT, CDR2 YYREEE (reference sequence). There are 14 residues in the CDR3. The CDR3 DNA reads TGTGCCAGCAGCCCCCCCTCCAGGGACACTGAAGCTTTCTTT. Translated: CASSPPSRDTEAFF.

Comments on this clone: This same CDR3 is encoded by further DNA sequences in the sample. V usage is TRBV5-1 and J usage is TRBJ1-1; D remains ambiguous. Germline lookup yields CDR1 SGHRS and CDR2 YFSETQ. This CDR3 comprises 12 residues. Trimming cost V 3 bases and J 1 base, with 4 bases left between them. Here the CDR3 reads CASSSPNTEAFF. CDR3 DNA sequence: TGCGCCAGCAGCTCTCCGAACACTGAAGCTTTCTTT.

The V and J genes are TRBV6-6 and TRBJ1-5, with 9 bases identical to TRBD1. Germline V gives CDR1 MNHNY, CDR2 SVGAGI (reference sequence). There are 14 residues in the CDR3. J gave up 2 bases and V 5 bases, and 1 base lay outside the gene matches. The CDR3 DNA reads as TGTGCCAGCAGTGGACAGGGGCGCAATCAGCCCCAGCATTTT. It codes for CASSGQGRNQPQHF.

V is TRBV7-3 and J is TRBJ2-1, with 9 nucleotides matching TRBD1. CDR1 SGHTA and CDR2 FQGTGA come from the germline V gene. There are 16 residues in the CDR3. The junction had 3 bases not matched to a gene; V was cut back by 0 bases and J by 3 bases. CDR3 coding DNA: TGTGCCAGCAGCTTAACAGGGACAGGGATCTACAATGAGCAGTTCTTC. Protein: CASSLTGTGIYNEQFF.

The chain recombines TRBV24-1 with TRBJ1-5; TRBD1 agrees at 9 bases. Germline CDR1 reads KGHDR; CDR2 reads SFDVKD. V shed 3 bases, J shed 5 bases, and the junction held 7 bases outside the gene matches. This CDR3 comprises 16 residues. The DNA for the CDR3 is TGTGCCACCAGTGATCCCCGGACAGGGGATCATCAGCCCCAGCATTTT. Translated, it gives CATSDPRTGDHQPQHF.

The CDR3 loop reads CASTKGELSTDTQYF. CDR3 DNA: TGTGCCAGCACCAAGGGGGAATTAAGCACAGATACGCAGTATTTT. V gene TRBV2 combines with J gene TRBJ2-3; D perhaps matches TRBD1 (6 bases). CDR1 and CDR2 from the germline V gene are SNHLY and FYNNEI. The CDR3 is made up of 15 amino acids. The V gene lost 7 bases and the J gene lost 0 bases, with 14 bases spanning the gap.

The V and J genes are TRBV19 and TRBJ1-5, with TRBD1 matching over 8 bases. Germline CDR1 LNHDA, CDR2 SQIVND (reference sequence). Germline trimming cut 0 bases from V and 4 bases from J; bases unmatched to any gene: 5. The CDR3 runs 16 residues. DNA of the CDR3: TGTGCCAGTAGTATAGATGTTACAGGGGGAAATCAGCCCCAGCATTTT. Its protein is CASSIDVTGGNQPQHF.

This chain uses TRBV3-1 (or the pseudogene TRBV3-2) with TRBJ2-1, with 12 bases matching TRBD2. The CDR3 is 19 amino acids. Germline V gene lookup returns CDR1 LGHDT and CDR2 YNNKEL (reference sequence). J gave up 2 bases and V 1 base, and 9 bases lay outside the gene matches. The chain's CDR3 is CASSQVGASGRAAYNEQFF. The CDR3 DNA reads as TGTGCCAGCAGCCAAGTCGGGGCTAGCGGGAGGGCCGCCTACAATGAGCAGTTCTTC.

This clone is a singleton in its sample. V is TRBV6-2 or TRBV6-3 and J is TRBJ2-7; weak D call: TRBD1 (5 bases). In germline, CDR1 is MNHEY, CDR2 SVGEGT. The CDR3 is made up of 13 amino acids. V lost 4 bases to trimming and J lost 9 bases, with 16 bases between them. CDR3 sequence: CASSSTKGLGQYV. In nucleotides, the CDR3 is TGTGCCAGCAGTTCTACGAAGGGGTTGGGGCAGTACGTC.

This clone was observed a single time. The chain is built from TRBV5-5 and TRBJ2-1, with 8 bases aligning to TRBD1. CDR1 is SGHKS, CDR2 YYEKEE, per germline (reference sequence). This CDR3 comprises 15 residues. V gave up 0 bases and J gave up 1 base; unmatched junction bases: 0. CDR3 in amino acids: CASSLGQGSYNEQFF. CDR3 bases: TGTGCCAGCAGCTTGGGACAGGGGTCCTACAATGAGCAGTTCTTC.

This chain links TRBV7-2 with TRBJ1-1; 8 bases agree with TRBD1. Trimming took 1 base from V and 7 from J; bases not matched to a gene: 5. The CDR3 spans 14 residues. Germline V lookup: CDR1 SGHTA, CDR2 FQGNSA. DNA for the CDR3: TGTGCCAGCAGCTTAGTTCCCGGGACAGGTGAAGCTTTCTTT. It codes for CASSLVPGTGEAFF.

V gene TRBV6-5 combines with J gene TRBJ1-5, with TRBD1 as a possible D gene (6 bases). The CDR3 contains 14 residues. The V gene lost 5 bases and the J gene lost 9 bases, with 17 bases spanning the gap. Germline assignment: CDR1 MNHEY and CDR2 SVGAGI. CDR3 coding DNA: TGTGCCAGCAGTCCACAGGGTATGCCTGGGCCCCAGCATTTT. This gives the protein CASSPQGMPGPQHF.

This clone appeared a few times. The chain links TRBV28 to TRBJ1-2, with 11 bases matching TRBD1. The CDR3 runs 16 residues. V lost 6 bases to trimming and J lost 4 bases; unmatched junction nucleotides: 10. Germline CDR1 and CDR2: MDHEN and SYDVKM. For the CDR3, the DNA is TGTGCCAGCAGGACTCGGGGACAGGGGGTAGGCTATGGCTACACCTTC. This translates into CASRTRGQGVGYGYTF.

The chain is built from TRBV5-1 and TRBJ1-6; TRBD1 matches 7 bases. With 2 bases clipped from V and 7 bases from J, the junction kept 9 bases outside the gene matches. The CDR3 is made up of 16 amino acids. Germline CDR1 reads SGHRS; CDR2 reads YFSETQ. DNA of the CDR3: TGCGCCAGCAGCTTAAGTTCTCGACAGGGAAATTCACCCCTCCACTTT. This translates into CASSLSSRQGNSPLHF.

The rearrangement links TRBV19 to TRBJ1-3; tentatively, D is TRBD1 (5 bases). Trimming took off 8 bases at V and 0 bases at J, with 11 bases between the two ends. Germline V gene data show CDR1 as LNHDA and CDR2 as SQIVND (reference sequence). The CDR3 covers 14 residues. CDR3 sequence (DNA): TGTGCCAGTTCCATCGACAGCTCTGGAAACACCATATATTTT. As protein: CASSIDSSGNTIYF.

The CDR3 coding sequence is TGTGCCAGCAGTGGGTACAGGGGGGGCCAAGAGACCCAGTACTTC. Protein: CASSGYRGGQETQYF. The V and J genes are TRBV2 and TRBJ2-5; maybe TRBD1 (8 bases). CDR3 length equals 15 residues. Per germline, CDR1 SNHLY and CDR2 FYNNEI. Trimming stripped 4 bases from V and 1 base from J, with 13 bases between.

The CDR3 spells CASSDSTGGSEAFF. The CDR3 DNA reads TGTGCCAGCAGTGATTCGACAGGGGGATCTGAAGCTTTCTTT. The chain combines TRBV6-4 with TRBJ1-1, with 9 bases identical to TRBD1. Germline lookup yields CDR1 MRHNA and CDR2 SNTAGT. The CDR3 runs 14 residues. V dropped 3 bases and J dropped 6; count of bases not matched to a gene: 5.

The J gene is TRBJ2-7, the V gene TRBV6-5; 7 bases map to TRBD1. Germline-derived CDR1 and CDR2 are MNHEY and SVGAGI. V lost 6 bases to trimming and J lost 7 bases; unmatched junction nucleotides: 12. CDR3 size: 14 residues. In nucleotides, the CDR3 is TGTGCCAGCAGCCCCATGACAGGGTGGGGAGAGCAGTACGTC. It is translated as CASSPMTGWGEQYV.